The 4 T cell receptor beta chains in this list originate from one sample, sequenced in a study of blood T cell repertoires in COVID-19. The assay was immunoSEQ multiplex PCR, and TCRdb's table has in-frame clones only and misses some. The table shows some 90,000 clones, with approximately 90% occurring only once. Specimen: peripheral blood. These receptors came from a woman aged 55-69 years with COVID-19, enrolled during active disease.

The gene calls are TRBV3-1 (or the pseudogene TRBV3-2) and TRBJ2-7; D gene uncertain. V shed 0 bases and J shed 7 bases, with 10 bases lying between them. This CDR3 has 13 residues. The germline gives CDR1 LGHDT, CDR2 YNNKEL (reference sequence). The CDR3 here is CASSQEGRWEQYF. In DNA, the CDR3 is TGTGCCAGCAGCCAAGAGGGCCGGTGGGAGCAGTACTTC.

The chain joins TRBV30 to TRBJ1-5; no definite D call. The CDR3 totals 13 residues. With 0 bases removed from V and 1 base from J, the gap between germline ends came to 4 bases. Germline-derived CDR1 and CDR2 are GTSNPN and SVGIG (reference sequence). Here the CDR3 reads CAWSVGSNQPQHF. The CDR3 DNA reads as TGTGCCTGGAGTGTCGGGAGCAATCAGCCCCAGCATTTT.

This sequence joins TRBV28 and TRBJ2-2, with 12 bases lining up with TRBD1. After removal of 5 bases from V and 9 bases from J, the junction contained 4 bases not matched to a gene. The germline gives CDR1 MDHEN, CDR2 SYDVKM. This CDR3 contains 14 residues. The DNA for the CDR3 is TGTGCCAGCAGTCCCGGGACAGGGGGCAGGGAGCTGTTTTTT. As protein: CASSPGTGGRELFF.

V gene TRBV6-5 combines with J gene TRBJ2-1, with 11 nucleotides matching TRBD2. V was pared by 6 bases and J by 9 bases, with 7 bases of the junction left unmatched. Germline V CDR1 and CDR2: MNHEY, SVGAGI. This CDR3 has 14 amino acids. DNA of the CDR3: TGTGCCAGCAGACGACCGGGACTAGCGGCTGAGCAGTTCTTC. Translation gives CASRRPGLAAEQFF.